This T cell receptor beta chain was captured by sequencing in a study of OX40 agonist ivuxolimab in advanced cancers. Concerning the study at large: Ivuxolimab, which targeted the costimulatory receptor OX40 (CD134), was an agonistic, fully human IgG2 monoclonal antibody. Intravenous ivuxolimab was administered to patients every 2 weeks at six dose levels: 0.01, 0.1, 0.3, 1.5, 3 and 10 mg/kg. Of the roughly 50 dose-escalation patients, hepatocellular carcinoma was present in approximately 20, melanoma in roughly 15, renal cell carcinoma in 9 and head and neck cancer in 9. A male proportion of roughly 80% and a mean age of 60 years, ranging from 23 to 79, were recorded for the dose-escalation cohort. Prior anti-PD-1, anti-PD-L1 or anti-CTLA-4 therapy was permitted, and checkpoint inhibitors had been received by 40% to 50% of dose-escalation patients. Partial responses were achieved by three dose-escalation patients, of whom one had hepatocellular carcinoma and two had cutaneous melanoma. The purpose of peripheral TCRbeta sequencing was to test whether ivuxolimab changed TCR sequence diversity and led to clonal T-cell expansion. The paper reports the monotherapy dose-escalation portion (N of about 47 patients) of the phase I ivuxolimab trial. Study-wide conclusions, independent of this receptor: Clonal expansion of both CD4+ and CD8+ blood T cells was observed from baseline to week 6 at doses 0.1 to 3.0 mg/kg. Partial responders in the 0.1-3.0 mg/kg groups had among the lowest normalized peripheral clonal expansion, especially among CD8+ T cells. Low levels of normalized T-cell clonal expansion were also shown by some nonresponding patients. The antigen specificity of the clonally expanded peripheral T cells was not determined. On average, CD8+ T cells showed more expanded clones than CD4+ T cells after ivuxolimab.

Unmatched junction bases come to 6, with V trimmed by 3 bases and J by 5 bases. From the cysteine up to the phenylalanine, the CDR3 has a length of 15 residues. Only CDR3 DNA is held: 45 bases, read in frame from base 1. The germline V gene (reference sequence) sets CDR1 to LNHDA and CDR2 to SQIVND. Genomic DNA was extracted from sorted cells for sequencing of the TCRbeta CDR3 region. TCRbeta CDR3 regions were sequenced using the immunoSEQ Assay. Imported from immuneACCESS, the table was reduced by TCRdb to in-frame sequences with V and J called. These copies leave out some clones; in studies compared against another copy, an unresolved V gene accounts for under half, and the cause of the remainder is not known. For this sample there are 130,000 or so clones; about 93% appear just once. The ten largest make up approximately 0.15% of the sample. With regard to this clone: The antigen it recognizes is unknown. No quality values exist for individual bases; no much larger clone is one base distant.

The trial excluded patients who had a history of autoimmune disease or who were on systemic immunosuppression. Peripheral blood for TCR sequencing was collected from all dose cohorts at baseline, on cycle 4 day 1, and on cycle 7 day 1. Samples were obtained from an open-label, multicenter, first-in-human phase I dose-escalation trial of ivuxolimab. Adults with locally advanced or metastatic head and neck squamous cell, hepatocellular, melanoma or renal cell carcinoma were enrolled in the trial. Before TCR sequencing, CD4+ T cells and CD8+ T cells from peripheral blood were sorted into separate populations.

The input for sequencing was CD4+ or CD8+ T cells sorted from blood, taken in a trial of the OX40 agonist ivuxolimab. This TCR was recovered from an adult with an advanced solid tumor such as melanoma, head and neck, liver or kidney cancer. The receptor chain draws on TRBV19 and TRBJ2-2; TRBD2 aligns with 7 central bases. The CDR3 protein is CASSMGGQGTGELFF. The bases are TGTGCCAGTAGTATGGGAGGGCAGGGTACCGGGGAGCTGTTTTTT.